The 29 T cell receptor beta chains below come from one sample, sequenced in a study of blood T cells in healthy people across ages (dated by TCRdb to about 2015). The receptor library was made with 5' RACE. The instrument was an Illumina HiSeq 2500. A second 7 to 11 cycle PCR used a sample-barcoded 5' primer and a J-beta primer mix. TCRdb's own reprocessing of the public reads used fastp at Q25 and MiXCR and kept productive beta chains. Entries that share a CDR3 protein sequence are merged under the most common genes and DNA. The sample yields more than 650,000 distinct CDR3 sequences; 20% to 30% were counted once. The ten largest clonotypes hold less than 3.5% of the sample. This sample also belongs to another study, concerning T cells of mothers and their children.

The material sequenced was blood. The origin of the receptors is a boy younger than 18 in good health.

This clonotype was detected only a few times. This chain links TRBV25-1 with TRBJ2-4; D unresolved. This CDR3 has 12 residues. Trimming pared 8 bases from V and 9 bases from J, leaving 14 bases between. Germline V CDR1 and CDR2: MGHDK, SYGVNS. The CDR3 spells CASSVARGIQYF. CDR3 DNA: TGTGCCAGCTCGGTGGCACGAGGCATTCAGTACTTC.

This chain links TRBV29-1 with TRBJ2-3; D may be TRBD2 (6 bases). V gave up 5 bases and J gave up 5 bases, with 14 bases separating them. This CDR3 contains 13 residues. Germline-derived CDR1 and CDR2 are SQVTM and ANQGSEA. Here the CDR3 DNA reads TGCAGCGTTAGGGCGGGGTCAAAAGATACGCAGTATTTT. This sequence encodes CSVRAGSKDTQYF.

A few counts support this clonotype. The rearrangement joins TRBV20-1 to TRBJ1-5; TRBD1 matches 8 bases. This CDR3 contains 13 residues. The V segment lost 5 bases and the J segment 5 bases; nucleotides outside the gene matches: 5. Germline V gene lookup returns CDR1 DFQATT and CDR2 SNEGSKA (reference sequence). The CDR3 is CSARGTGHQPQHF. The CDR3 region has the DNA TGCAGTGCTCGAGGGACAGGCCATCAGCCCCAGCATTTT.

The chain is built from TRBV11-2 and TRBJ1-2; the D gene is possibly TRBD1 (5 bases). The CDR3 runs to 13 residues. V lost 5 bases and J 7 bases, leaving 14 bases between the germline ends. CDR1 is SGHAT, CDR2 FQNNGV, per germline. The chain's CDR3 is CASSRDRKGGYTF. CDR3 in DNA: TGTGCCAGCAGCCGGGACCGCAAGGGTGGCTACACCTTC.

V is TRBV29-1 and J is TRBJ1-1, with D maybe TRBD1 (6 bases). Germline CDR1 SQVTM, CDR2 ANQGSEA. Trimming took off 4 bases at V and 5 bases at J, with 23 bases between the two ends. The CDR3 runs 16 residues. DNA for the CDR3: TGCAGCGTTGCCCCCTCCAACCTCAGGGGATTAACTGAAGCTTTCTTT. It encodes CSVAPSNLRGLTEAFF.

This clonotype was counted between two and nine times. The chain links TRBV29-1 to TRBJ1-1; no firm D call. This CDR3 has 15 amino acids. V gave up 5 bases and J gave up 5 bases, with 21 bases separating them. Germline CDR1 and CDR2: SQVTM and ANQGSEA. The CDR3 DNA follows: TGCAGCGTTTCCCACCTCACCAGACCTTGGACTGAAGCTTTCTTT. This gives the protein CSVSHLTRPWTEAFF.

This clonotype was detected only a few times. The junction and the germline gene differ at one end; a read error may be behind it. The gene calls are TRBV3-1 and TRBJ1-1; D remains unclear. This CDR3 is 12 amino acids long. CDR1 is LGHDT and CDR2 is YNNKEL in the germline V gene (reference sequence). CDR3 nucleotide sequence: TGTGCCAGCAGCCTTTCGGGAGCTGAAGCTCTCTTT. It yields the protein CASSLSGAEALF.

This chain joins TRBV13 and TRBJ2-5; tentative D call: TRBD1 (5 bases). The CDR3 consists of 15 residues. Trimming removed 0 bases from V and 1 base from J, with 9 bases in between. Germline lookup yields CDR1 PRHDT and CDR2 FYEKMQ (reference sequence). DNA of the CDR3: TGTGCCAGCAGCTTAGGTAACAGGATCCAAGAGACCCAGTACTTC. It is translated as CASSLGNRIQETQYF.

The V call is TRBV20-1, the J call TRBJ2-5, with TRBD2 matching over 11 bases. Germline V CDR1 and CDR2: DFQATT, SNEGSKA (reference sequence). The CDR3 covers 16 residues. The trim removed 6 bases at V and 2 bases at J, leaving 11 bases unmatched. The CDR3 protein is CSARTGTSGLQETQYF. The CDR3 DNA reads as TGCAGTGCCCGAACCGGGACTAGCGGTCTTCAAGAGACCCAGTACTTC.

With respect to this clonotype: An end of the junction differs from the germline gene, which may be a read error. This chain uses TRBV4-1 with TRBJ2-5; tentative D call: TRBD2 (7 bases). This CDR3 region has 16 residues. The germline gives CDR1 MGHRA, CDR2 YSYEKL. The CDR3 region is CASSQVLGGGAETQHF. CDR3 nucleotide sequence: TGCGCCAGCAGCCAAGTCTTGGGGGGGGGCGCAGAGACCCAGCACTTC.

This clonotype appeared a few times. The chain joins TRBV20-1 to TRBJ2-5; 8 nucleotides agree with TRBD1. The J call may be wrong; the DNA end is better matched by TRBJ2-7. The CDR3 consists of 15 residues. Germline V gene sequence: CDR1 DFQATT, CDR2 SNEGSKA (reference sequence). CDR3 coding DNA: TGCAGTGCTAGAGATCGAAGGACAGGGAGCTACGAGCAGTACTTC. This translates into CSARDRRTGSYEQYF.

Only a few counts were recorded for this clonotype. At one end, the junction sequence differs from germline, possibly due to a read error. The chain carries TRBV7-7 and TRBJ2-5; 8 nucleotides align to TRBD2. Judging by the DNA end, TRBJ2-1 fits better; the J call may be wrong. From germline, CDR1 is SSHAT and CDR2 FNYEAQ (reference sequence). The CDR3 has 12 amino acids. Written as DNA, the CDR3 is TGTGCTAGCAGCTCCGGACTAGCAAGGCAGTTCTTC. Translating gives CASSSGLARQFF.

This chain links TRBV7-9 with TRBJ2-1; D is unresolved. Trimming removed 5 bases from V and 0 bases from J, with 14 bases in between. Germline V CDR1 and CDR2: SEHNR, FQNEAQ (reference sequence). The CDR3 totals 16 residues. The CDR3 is CASSPPHASSYNEQFF. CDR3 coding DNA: TGTGCCAGCAGCCCCCCCCACGCAAGCTCCTACAATGAGCAGTTCTTC.

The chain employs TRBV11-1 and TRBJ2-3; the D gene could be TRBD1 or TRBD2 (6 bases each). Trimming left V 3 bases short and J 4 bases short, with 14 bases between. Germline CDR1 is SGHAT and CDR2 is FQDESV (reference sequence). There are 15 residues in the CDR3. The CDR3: CASSLEGVKADTQYF. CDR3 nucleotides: TGTGCCAGCAGCTTGGAGGGGGTGAAGGCAGATACGCAGTATTTT.

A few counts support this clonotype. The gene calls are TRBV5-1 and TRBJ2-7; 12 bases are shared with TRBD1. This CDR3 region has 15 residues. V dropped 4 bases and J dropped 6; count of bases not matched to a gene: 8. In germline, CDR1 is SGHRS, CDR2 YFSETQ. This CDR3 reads CASSRLGTGGREQYF. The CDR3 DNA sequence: TGCGCCAGCAGCAGACTGGGGACAGGGGGCCGCGAGCAGTACTTC.

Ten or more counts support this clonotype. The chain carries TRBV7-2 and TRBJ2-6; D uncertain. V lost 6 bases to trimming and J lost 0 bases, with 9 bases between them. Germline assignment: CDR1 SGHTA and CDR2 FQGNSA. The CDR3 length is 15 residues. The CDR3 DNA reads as TGTGCCAGCAGTAGGGATTACTCTGGGGCCAACGTCCTGACTTTC. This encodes CASSRDYSGANVLTF.

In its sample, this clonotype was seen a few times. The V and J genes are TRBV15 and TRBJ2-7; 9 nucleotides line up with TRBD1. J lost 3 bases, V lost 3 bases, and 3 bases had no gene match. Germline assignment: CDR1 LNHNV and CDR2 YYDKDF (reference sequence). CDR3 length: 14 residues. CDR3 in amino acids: CATSSGTGIYEQYF. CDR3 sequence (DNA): TGTGCCACCAGCAGCGGGACAGGGATCTACGAGCAGTACTTC.

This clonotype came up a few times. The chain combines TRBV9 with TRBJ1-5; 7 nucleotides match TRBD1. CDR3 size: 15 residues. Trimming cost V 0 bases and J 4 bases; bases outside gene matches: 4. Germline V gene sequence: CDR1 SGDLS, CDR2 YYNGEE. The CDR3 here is CASSVGGQPNQPQHF. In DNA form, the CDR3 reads TGTGCCAGCAGCGTAGGGGGACAGCCAAATCAGCCCCAGCATTTT.

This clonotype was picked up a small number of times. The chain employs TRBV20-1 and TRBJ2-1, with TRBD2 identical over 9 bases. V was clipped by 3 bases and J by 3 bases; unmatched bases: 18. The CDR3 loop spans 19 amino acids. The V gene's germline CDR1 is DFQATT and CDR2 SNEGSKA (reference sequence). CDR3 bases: TGCAGTGCTAGTCAAAGGGGGGGGACTAGCTTTAAGGTCTACAATGAGCAGTTCTTC. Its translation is CSASQRGGTSFKVYNEQFF.

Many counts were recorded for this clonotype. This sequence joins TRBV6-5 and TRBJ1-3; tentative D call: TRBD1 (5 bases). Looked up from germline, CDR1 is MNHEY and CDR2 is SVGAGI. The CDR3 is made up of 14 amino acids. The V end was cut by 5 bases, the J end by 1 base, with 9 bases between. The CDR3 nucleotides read TGTGCCAGCAGTCTAACAGGATCTGGAAACACCATATATTTT. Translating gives CASSLTGSGNTIYF.

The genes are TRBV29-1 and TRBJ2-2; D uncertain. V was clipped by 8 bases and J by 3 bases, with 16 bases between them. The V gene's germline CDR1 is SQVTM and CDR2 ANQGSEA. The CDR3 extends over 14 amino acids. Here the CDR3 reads CSSGDRSDTGELFF. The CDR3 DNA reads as TGCAGCTCTGGGGATAGGTCAGACACCGGGGAGCTGTTTTTT.

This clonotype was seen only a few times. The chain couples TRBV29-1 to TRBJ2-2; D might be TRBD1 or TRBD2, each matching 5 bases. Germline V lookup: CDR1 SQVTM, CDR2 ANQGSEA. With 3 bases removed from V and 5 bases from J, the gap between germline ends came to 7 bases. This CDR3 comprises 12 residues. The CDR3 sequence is CSVDWGTGELFF. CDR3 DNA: TGCAGCGTTGACTGGGGGACCGGGGAGCTGTTTTTT.

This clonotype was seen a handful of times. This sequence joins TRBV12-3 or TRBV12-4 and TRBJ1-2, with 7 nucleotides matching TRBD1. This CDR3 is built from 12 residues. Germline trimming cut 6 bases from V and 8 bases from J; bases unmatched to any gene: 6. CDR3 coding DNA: TGTGCCAGCAGGTTAACAGGGGCCGGCTACACCTTC. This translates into CASRLTGAGYTF.

DNA for the CDR3: TGTGCCAGCAGTTGGGGACCGGCGGAAATTGAAGCTTTCTTT. As protein: CASSWGPAEIEAFF. The rearrangement uses TRBV12-3 or TRBV12-4 and TRBJ1-1; tentatively, D is TRBD1 (5 bases). CDR3 length: 14 residues. V was trimmed by 4 bases and J by 7 bases, leaving 16 bases between them.

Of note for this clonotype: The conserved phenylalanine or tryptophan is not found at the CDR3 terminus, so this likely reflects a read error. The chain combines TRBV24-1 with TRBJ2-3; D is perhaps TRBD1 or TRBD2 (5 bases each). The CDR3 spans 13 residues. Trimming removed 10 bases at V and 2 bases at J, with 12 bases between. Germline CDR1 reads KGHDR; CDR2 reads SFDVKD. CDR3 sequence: CATSTGATDTQYL. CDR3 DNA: TGTGCCACGTCCACCGGGGCCACAGATACGCAGTATCTT.

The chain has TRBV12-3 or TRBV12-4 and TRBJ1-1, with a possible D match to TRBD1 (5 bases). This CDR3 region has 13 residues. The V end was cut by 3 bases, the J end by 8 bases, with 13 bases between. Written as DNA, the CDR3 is TGTGCCAGCAGTTTTTTTGTTACAGGAGAAGCTTTCTTT. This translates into CASSFFVTGEAFF.

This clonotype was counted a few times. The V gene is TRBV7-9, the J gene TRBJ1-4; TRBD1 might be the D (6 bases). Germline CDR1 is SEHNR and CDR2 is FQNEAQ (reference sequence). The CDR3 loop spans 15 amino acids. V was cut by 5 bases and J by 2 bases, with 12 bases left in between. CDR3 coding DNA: TGTGCCAGCAGCGCCGGGGGGGCGACTAATGAAAAACTGTTTTTT. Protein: CASSAGGATNEKLFF.

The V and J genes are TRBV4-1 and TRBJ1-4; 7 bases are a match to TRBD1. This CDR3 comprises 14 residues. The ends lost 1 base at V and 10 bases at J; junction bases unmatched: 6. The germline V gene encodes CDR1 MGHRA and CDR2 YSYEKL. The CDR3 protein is CASSQVPGGGKLFF. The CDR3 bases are TGCGCCAGCAGCCAAGTGCCAGGGGGTGGAAAACTGTTTTTT.

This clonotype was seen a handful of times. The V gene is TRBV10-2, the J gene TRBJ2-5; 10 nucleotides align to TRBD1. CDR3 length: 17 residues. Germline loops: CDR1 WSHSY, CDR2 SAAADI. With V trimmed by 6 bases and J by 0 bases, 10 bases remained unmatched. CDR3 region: CASSPGTGDLYQETQYF. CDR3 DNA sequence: TGCGCCAGCAGCCCGGGGACAGGGGATTTGTACCAAGAGACCCAGTACTTC.